Below are 19 T cell receptor beta chains sequenced from a single sample in a study of blood T cells in healthy people across ages. Using a J-beta primer mix together with a sample-barcoded 5' primer, a second PCR was run for roughly 6 to 12 cycles. Each CDR3 protein is one row after TCRdb ran MiXCR on the 5' RACE reads. The sample lists about 640,000 distinct CDR3 sequences, around 38% occurring once. Sample: blood. Source of these receptors: a man of 80 years or more in good health.

V is TRBV7-9 and J is TRBJ1-4; TRBD1 matches 9 bases. This CDR3 spans 14 amino acids. The V gene's germline CDR1 is SEHNR and CDR2 FQNEAQ (reference sequence). Trimming at V came to 5 bases and at J to 7 bases, leaving 5 bases not matched to a gene. The CDR3 loop reads CASSLDRGFEKLFF. The CDR3 DNA is TGTGCCAGCAGCCTTGACAGGGGGTTTGAAAAACTGTTTTTT.

This clonotype was counted many times. The chain uses TRBV4-3 and TRBJ1-2; D remains ambiguous. The CDR3 contains 15 residues. Germline CDR1 is LGHNA and CDR2 is YSLEER. V was clipped by 3 bases and J by 0 bases, with 11 bases between them. CDR3 sequence (DNA): TGCGCCAGCAGCCAGAGGAGAGGCACTAACTATGGCTACACCTTC. This translates into CASSQRRGTNYGYTF.

The CDR3 is CASSSKREEGDTQYF. The CDR3 bases are TGTGCCAGCAGCTCAAAGCGGGAGGAAGGAGATACGCAGTATTTT. The chain carries TRBV7-3 and TRBJ2-3; 9 bases fit TRBD2. From germline, CDR1 is SGHTA and CDR2 FQGTGA. This CDR3 contains 15 residues. Trimming took 4 bases from V and 5 from J; bases not matched to a gene: 7.

The chain combines TRBV9 with TRBJ2-1; D ambiguous. The CDR3 is made up of 11 amino acids. Trimming left V 0 bases short and J 9 bases short, with 4 bases between. CDR1 and CDR2 from the germline V gene are SGDLS and YYNGEE. CDR3 protein: CASSVGIEQFF. CDR3 coding DNA: TGTGCCAGCAGCGTAGGTATTGAGCAGTTCTTC.

This clonotype was detected a few times. V and J are TRBV18 and TRBJ2-7; either TRBD1 or TRBD2 may fit D (5 bases each). The CDR3 is 15 residues long. V was trimmed by 6 bases and J by 1 base, leaving 16 bases between them. In germline, CDR1 is KGHSH, CDR2 LQKENI. The CDR3: CASSNRDGGSYEQYF. CDR3 in DNA: TGTGCCAGCTCGAACCGGGACGGAGGATCCTACGAGCAGTACTTC.

CDR3 in DNA: TGTGCCAGCAGTTACTCATTGAGCTCTGGGGCCAACGTCCTGACTTTC. Its translation: CASSYSLSSGANVLTF. The rearrangement links TRBV6-5 to TRBJ2-6, with D unclear. The CDR3 consists of 16 residues. Deletions cut 0 bases from V and 0 bases from J, with 6 bases between. Germline-derived CDR1 and CDR2 are MNHEY and SVGAGI.

A few counts support this clonotype. The rearrangement uses TRBV6-6 and TRBJ2-3; 12 nucleotides line up with TRBD2. The CDR3 contains 16 residues. Germline V lookup: CDR1 MNHNY, CDR2 SVGAGI (reference sequence). The V segment lost 6 bases and the J segment 3 bases; nucleotides outside the gene matches: 7. The CDR3 loop is CASSLTGTSGTDTQYF. CDR3 DNA sequence: TGTGCCAGCAGCCTCACAGGGACTAGCGGGACAGATACGCAGTATTTT.

This chain joins TRBV4-1 and TRBJ2-5, with 7 bases fitting TRBD1. The junction had 13 bases not matched to a gene; V was cut back by 4 bases and J by 11 bases. This CDR3 spans 14 amino acids. Germline CDR1 reads MGHRA; CDR2 reads YSYEKL. CDR3 protein: CASSLRQGEIEQYF. CDR3 in DNA: TGCGCCAGCAGCCTTCGACAGGGAGAGATTGAGCAGTACTTC.

The chain couples TRBV7-2 to TRBJ1-5, with D uncertain. The CDR3 runs to 12 residues. Trimming cost V 1 base and J 9 bases, with 7 bases left between them. Germline V CDR1 and CDR2: SGHTA, FQGNSA. The CDR3 is CASSLVTGPQHF. CDR3 DNA sequence: TGTGCCAGCAGCTTAGTAACGGGGCCCCAGCATTTT.

The chain couples TRBV20-1 to TRBJ1-2; a possible D gene is TRBD1 (5 bases). In germline, CDR1 is DFQATT, CDR2 SNEGSKA (reference sequence). The CDR3 consists of 13 residues. The V gene lost 1 base and the J gene lost 4 bases, with 10 bases spanning the gap. The CDR3 DNA reads TGCAGTGCTAGAGGGGGCGCGGGCTATGGCTACACCTTC. Translating gives CSARGGAGYGYTF.

Concerning this clonotype itself: This may stem from a read error, because a much larger clone lies one nucleotide away. The chain is built from TRBV4-3 and TRBJ2-5; 8 nucleotides line up with TRBD2. V lost 5 bases and J lost 11; bases outside the gene matches: 13. This CDR3 is 14 amino acids long. Germline-derived CDR1 and CDR2 are LGHNA and YSLEER. The CDR3 reads CASSRRGAGNEQYF. CDR3 nucleotide sequence: TGCGCCAGCAGCAGGCGGGGGGCGGGAAATGAGCAGTACTTC.

This clonotype was seen ten or more times. The genes are TRBV29-1 and TRBJ2-3, with 16 bases identical to TRBD2. The V gene end was trimmed by 5 bases and the J gene end by 2 bases; junction bases not matched to a gene: 13. From germline, CDR1 is SQVTM and CDR2 ANQGSEA. CDR3 size: 19 residues. The CDR3 spells CSVTWGTSGRVPLTDTQYF. In DNA form, the CDR3 reads TGCAGCGTTACTTGGGGGACTAGCGGGAGGGTTCCCCTCACAGATACGCAGTATTTT.

This clonotype was counted ten times or more. The chain employs TRBV5-1 and TRBJ2-1; the D is unclear. V lost 0 bases and J lost 7, with 5 bases in between. The CDR3 is 12 amino acids. Germline V gene sequence: CDR1 SGHRS, CDR2 YFSETQ. The CDR3 DNA reads TGCGCCAGCAGCTTGGTGCTGAATGAGCAGTTCTTC. Its translation: CASSLVLNEQFF.

This chain links TRBV6-6 with TRBJ1-6; TRBD1 is a possible D gene (5 bases). V was cut by 10 bases and J by 6 bases, with 19 bases left in between. This CDR3 has 15 residues. Per the germline V gene, CDR1 is MNHNY and CDR2 is SVGAGI (reference sequence). The CDR3 is CAITLGGTGNSPLHF. For the CDR3, the DNA is TGTGCCATCACTCTGGGAGGGACTGGTAATTCACCCCTCCACTTT.

A word on this clonotype: A read error is possible here, since a much larger clone lies one base away. The chain employs TRBV6-2 or TRBV6-3 and TRBJ2-5; D assignment may be TRBD1 or TRBD2 (6 bases each). The J call may be in error: the DNA end matches TRBJ2-7 better. CDR1 is MNHEY and CDR2 is SVGEGT in the germline V gene. The CDR3 is 16 amino acids. The CDR3 reads CASSSRGRPGTYEQYF. The CDR3 DNA is TGTGCCAGCAGTTCTAGGGGGAGGCCGGGCACCTACGAGCAGTACTTC.

This clonotype was seen a few times. CDR3 nucleotides: TGTGCCAGCAGCCTAGACAGGGGGCTTCTCTCTGGGGCCAACGTCCTGACTTTC. This codes for CASSLDRGLLSGANVLTF. The chain recombines TRBV6-1 with TRBJ2-6; TRBD1 matches at 10 bases. The CDR3 spans 18 residues. Germline V CDR1 and CDR2: MNHNS, SASEGT. The V and J ends lost 6 bases and 0 bases, in that order; junction bases with no gene match: 8.

This clonotype was found many times. The chain couples TRBV12-3 or TRBV12-4 to TRBJ1-2; TRBD1 aligns across 8 bases. The CDR3 sequence is 11 residues long. V shed 6 bases, J shed 8 bases, and the junction held 2 bases outside the gene matches. The CDR3 nucleotides read TGTGCCAGCAGCAACAGGGGGGGCTACACCTTC. Its translation: CASSNRGGYTF.

V usage is TRBV28 and J usage is TRBJ2-1, with a weak D call TRBD2 (5 bases). There are 15 residues in the CDR3. Trimming took 2 bases from V and 3 from J, leaving 11 bases between them. Per the germline V gene, CDR1 is MDHEN and CDR2 is SYDVKM. CDR3 DNA sequence: TGTGCCAGCAGTTTACAGCGGAATATCTACAATGAGCAGTTCTTC. Protein sequence: CASSLQRNIYNEQFF.

This clonotype was seen a few times. V usage is TRBV20-1 and J usage is TRBJ2-7, with 13 bases identical to TRBD2. Unmatched junction bases numbered 7, after V lost 6 bases and J lost 5 bases. The CDR3 sequence is 14 residues long. The germline V gene encodes CDR1 DFQATT and CDR2 SNEGSKA (reference sequence). The CDR3 coding sequence is TGCAGTGCAACACGGACTAGCGGGAGAAACGAGCAGTACTTC. This encodes CSATRTSGRNEQYF.